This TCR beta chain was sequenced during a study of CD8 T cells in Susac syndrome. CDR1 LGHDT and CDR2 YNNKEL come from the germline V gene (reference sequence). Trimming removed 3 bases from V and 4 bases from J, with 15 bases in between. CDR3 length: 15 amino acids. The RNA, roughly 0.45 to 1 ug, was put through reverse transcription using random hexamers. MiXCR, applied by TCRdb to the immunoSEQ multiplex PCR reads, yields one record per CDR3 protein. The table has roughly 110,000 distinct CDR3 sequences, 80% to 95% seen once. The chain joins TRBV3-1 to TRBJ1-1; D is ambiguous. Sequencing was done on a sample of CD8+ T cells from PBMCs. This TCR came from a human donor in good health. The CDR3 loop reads CASSHPYGQATEAFF. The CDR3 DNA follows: TGTGCCAGCAGCCACCCTTATGGTCAGGCCACTGAAGCTTTCTTT.